This TCR beta chain was recovered during a study of blood T cell repertoires in COVID-19. Profiling relied on immunoSEQ multiplex PCR, and the TCRdb table lists in-frame clones only, not all of them. The sample yields 150,000 or so clones, roughly nine tenths seen once. This CDR3 has 15 residues. CDR1 LNHDA and CDR2 SQIVND come from the germline V gene (reference sequence). The trim removed 5 bases at V and 6 bases at J, leaving 10 bases unmatched. The sequencing sample was made of peripheral blood. The V and J genes are TRBV19 and TRBJ2-5, with 9 positions matching TRBD1. This sequence was found in a man younger than 35 with acute or convalescent COVID-19. CDR3 DNA sequence: TGTGCCAGTAGTCCTCAGGGACAGGGTTTTCAGACCCAGTACTTC. Its translation is CASSPQGQGFQTQYF.